This paragraph reports one T cell receptor (beta chain). CDR3 length: 14 amino acids. CDR1 is WNHNN, CDR2 SYGVQD, per germline (reference sequence). The V and J ends lost 2 bases and 8 bases respectively, with 13 bases between them. This sample is part of a study of blood T cell repertoires in COVID-19. Study summary: Whether acute or convalescent, the COVID-19 samples came from the United States, Italy and Spain. T cells, B-cell-depleted T cells, or PBMCs provided the cDNA or gDNA that served as material.

In the original workflow: Amplifying reference gene primers gave estimates of nucleated cell counts. Sequencing was performed with immunoSEQ multiplex PCR; in TCRdb, only in-frame clones are kept and a portion is missing. The V and J calls and clone size are taken from that table; D and trimming were inferred from the DNA. The table has 200,000 to 250,000 clones, about 88% seen once; the top ten hold 1.5% to 2%. The rearrangement uses TRBV10-1 and TRBJ2-1, with D tentatively TRBD1 (6 bases). The origin of this receptor is a man in his forties or fifties with active or convalescent COVID-19. Sample: peripheral blood. The DNA for the CDR3 is TGCGCCAGCAGTGAGGGTTCACAGGGTCATGAGCAGTTCTTC. Protein sequence: CASSEGSQGHEQFF.